Following are 17 T cell receptor beta chains from one sample sequenced in a study of blood T cell repertoires in COVID-19. Data came from immunoSEQ multiplex PCR; TCRdb stores just in-frame clones and leaves some out. The sample contains under 150,000 clones, 84% of which appear only once. Sequenced sample: peripheral blood. The origin of the receptors is a woman aged 55 to 70 with acute or convalescent COVID-19.

V usage is TRBV28 and J usage is TRBJ1-2; TRBD1 matches at 9 bases. Trimming removed 4 bases from V and 7 bases from J; junction bases left unmatched: 7. CDR1 is MDHEN and CDR2 is SYDVKM in the germline V gene. CDR3 length: 14 residues. The CDR3 sequence: CASSSKGQGIGYTF. The CDR3, as DNA: TGTGCCAGCAGTTCTAAGGGACAGGGTATTGGCTACACCTTC.

This sequence joins TRBV6-5 and TRBJ2-5; tentative D call: TRBD2 (5 bases). The CDR3 is 13 amino acids. V was cut by 4 bases and J by 9 bases, with 15 bases left in between. Germline-derived CDR1 and CDR2 are MNHEY and SVGAGI. CDR3 amino acids: CASSWAVERAQYF. CDR3 nucleotide sequence: TGTGCCAGCAGTTGGGCCGTCGAGAGGGCCCAGTACTTC.

The chain recombines TRBV27 with TRBJ2-7, with D possibly matching TRBD2 (7 bases). The CDR3 is made up of 15 amino acids. Germline CDR1 and CDR2: MNHEY and SMNVEV (reference sequence). V was pared by 3 bases and J by 2 bases, with 14 bases between. The CDR3 region has the DNA TGTGCCAGCAGTTTCCTACCCGGGGGGCCCTACGAGCAGTACTTC. Residues: CASSFLPGGPYEQYF.

The rearrangement joins TRBV2 to TRBJ1-1, with D perhaps TRBD1 (5 bases). The CDR3 length is 12 residues. Germline V gene lookup returns CDR1 SNHLY and CDR2 FYNNEI. The ends were cut back, 6 bases at V and 1 base at J, with 6 bases in the middle. The CDR3 loop is CASRQENTEAFF. In DNA form, the CDR3 reads TGTGCCAGCAGACAGGAGAACACTGAAGCTTTCTTT.

V and J are TRBV19 and TRBJ2-3; TRBD2 aligns across 12 bases. Trimming at V came to 4 bases and at J to 2 bases, leaving 4 bases not matched to a gene. CDR3 length: 16 residues. CDR1 and CDR2 (germline): LNHDA, SQIVND (reference sequence). The DNA of the CDR3 is TGTGCCAGTAGTAGACTAGCGGGAGCTAACACAGATACGCAGTATTTT. Translation: CASSRLAGANTDTQYF. Full variable domain (outside the CDR3, taken from reference TRBV19 and TRBJ2-3): DGGITQSPKYLFRKEGQNVTLSCEQNLNHDAMYWYRQDPGQGLRLIYYSQIVNDFQKGDIAEGYSVSREKKESFPLTVTSAQKNPTAFYLCASSRLAGANTDTQYFGPGTRLTVL.

The chain links TRBV4-1 to TRBJ2-2, with 7 bases that match TRBD1. Germline CDR1 and CDR2: MGHRA and YSYEKL. With V trimmed by 2 bases and J by 0 bases, 3 bases remained unmatched. The CDR3 spans 16 residues. The CDR3 DNA sequence: TGCGCCAGCAGCCAAAACACAGGGGCGAACACCGGGGAGCTGTTTTTT. Its protein is CASSQNTGANTGELFF.

The V gene is TRBV29-1, the J gene TRBJ1-1; 7 bases agree with TRBD1. The J segment lost 5 bases and the V segment lost 7 bases, leaving 4 bases of the junction unmatched. Germline loops: CDR1 SQVTM, CDR2 ANQGSEA. This CDR3 comprises 11 residues. DNA of the CDR3: TGCAGCGCACAGGGGTATACTGAAGCTTTCTTT. Its protein is CSAQGYTEAFF.

The chain is built from TRBV11-2 and TRBJ1-1; D unclear. Germline assignment: CDR1 SGHAT and CDR2 FQNNGV. The CDR3 loop spans 14 amino acids. Trimming cost V 0 bases and J 5 bases, with 10 bases left between them. The CDR3 sequence is CASSLDWARTEAFF. In nucleotides, the CDR3 is TGTGCCAGCAGCTTAGATTGGGCAAGAACTGAAGCTTTCTTT.

The chain employs TRBV9 and TRBJ2-5; TRBD2 matches at 9 bases. Germline assignment: CDR1 SGDLS and CDR2 YYNGEE. J gave up 1 base and V 0 bases, and 1 base lay outside the gene matches. The CDR3 sequence is 15 residues long. CDR3 DNA sequence: TGTGCCAGCAGCGTAGCTAGCGGGATCCAAGAGACCCAGTACTTC. Amino acids: CASSVASGIQETQYF.

V gene TRBV14 combines with J gene TRBJ1-2; 10 bases map to TRBD1. V lost 2 bases and J lost 4; bases outside the gene matches: 4. From germline, CDR1 is SGHDN and CDR2 FVKESK. The CDR3 extends over 15 amino acids. This CDR3 is CASSQSGQGVYGYTF. Here the CDR3 DNA reads TGTGCCAGCAGCCAAAGTGGACAGGGGGTCTATGGCTACACCTTC.

The gene calls are TRBV3-1 (or the pseudogene TRBV3-2) and TRBJ2-3, with 7 bases identical to TRBD2. Germline V CDR1 and CDR2: LGHDT, YNNKEL (reference sequence). The V and J ends lost 2 bases and 10 bases, in that order; junction bases with no gene match: 6. The CDR3 consists of 13 residues. DNA for the CDR3: TGTGCCAGCAGCCAACCAAGGGAGGGCCCGCAGTATTTT. Translated: CASSQPREGPQYF.

The chain combines TRBV2 with TRBJ1-1; 9 nucleotides agree with TRBD1. The CDR3 has 11 residues. The V gene end was trimmed by 11 bases and the J gene end by 6 bases; junction bases not matched to a gene: 4. Germline values: CDR1 SNHLY, CDR2 FYNNEI. The CDR3 spells CAGQGLAEAFF. Written as DNA, the CDR3 is TGTGCCGGACAGGGGTTGGCTGAAGCTTTCTTT.

The genes are TRBV25-1 and TRBJ1-2; D might be TRBD1 (5 bases). V was pared by 0 bases and J by 3 bases, with 8 bases between. In germline, CDR1 is MGHDK, CDR2 SYGVNS. The CDR3 is 14 amino acids. The CDR3 region is CASSEYGGDYGYTF. CDR3 nucleotide sequence: TGTGCCAGCAGTGAATATGGGGGGGACTATGGCTACACCTTC.

This rearrangement joins TRBV28 to TRBJ1-3; D unresolved. V lost 3 bases and J 0 bases, leaving 6 bases between the germline ends. The germline V gene encodes CDR1 MDHEN and CDR2 SYDVKM. The CDR3 runs to 14 residues. This CDR3 reads CASSLPISGNTIYF. CDR3 bases: TGTGCCAGCAGTTTGCCTATCTCTGGAAACACCATATATTTT. Full variable domain (missing parts from reference TRBV28 and TRBJ1-3): DVKVTQSSRYLVKRTGEKVFLECVQDMDHENMFWYRQDPGLGLRLIYFSYDVKMKEKGDIPEGYSVSREKKERFSLILESASTNQTSMYLCASSLPISGNTIYFGEGSWLTVV.

The gene calls are TRBV19 and TRBJ2-4; D is possibly TRBD1 (6 bases). CDR1 and CDR2 from the germline V gene are LNHDA and SQIVND (reference sequence). Trimming removed 6 bases at V and 3 bases at J, with 15 bases between. This CDR3 has 15 residues. The CDR3 reads CASRMGAAGKNIQYF. In DNA form, the CDR3 reads TGTGCCAGTAGGATGGGGGCCGCGGGCAAAAACATTCAGTACTTC.

The rearrangement joins TRBV2 to TRBJ1-3; D not resolved. The CDR3 spans 14 residues. CDR1 is SNHLY and CDR2 is FYNNEI in the germline V gene. With 4 bases removed from V and 0 bases from J, the gap between germline ends came to 7 bases. The CDR3 reads CASSVGSSGNTIYF. CDR3 nucleotides: TGTGCCAGCAGTGTTGGTAGCTCTGGAAACACCATATATTTT.

This clone is a singleton in its sample. This rearrangement joins TRBV6-5 to TRBJ1-2; 9 bases are a match to TRBD1. V was pared by 3 bases and J by 7 bases, with 6 bases of the junction left unmatched. Per the germline V gene, CDR1 is MNHEY and CDR2 is SVGAGI. This CDR3 spans 14 amino acids. Here the CDR3 DNA reads TGTGCCAGCAGTTATATTTCGGGACAGGGTGGCTACACCTTC. Protein: CASSYISGQGGYTF.